The clone carrying this T cell receptor beta chain is labeled medium-sized (0.01 to 0.1%). Generated by immunoSEQ multiplex PCR, the TCRdb table keeps only in-frame clones and is missing some. The sample consists of about 36,000 clones, 75% to 85% of them appearing once. This specimen belongs to a study of blood T cell repertoires in COVID-19. V lost 0 bases and J lost 3, with 12 bases in between. The germline CDR1 and CDR2 sequences are MNHEY and SVGAGI. The CDR3 runs 16 residues. The clonotype comes from a human donor in a cohort sampled during active or convalescent COVID-19. The donor label of this sample is uncertain. The material sequenced was peripheral blood. J is TRBJ1-5 and V is TRBV6-5, with D possibly TRBD1 on 5 matching bases. CDR3 in amino acids: CASSYSSGGNNQPQHF. The CDR3 DNA reads as TGTGCCAGCAGTTACTCGAGTGGGGGGAACAATCAGCCCCAGCATTTT.